Listed below are T cell receptor beta chains from one sample, sequenced in a study of blood T cell repertoires in COVID-19. The assay was immunoSEQ multiplex PCR, and TCRdb's table has in-frame clones only and misses some. The data show approximately 340,000 clones, approximately 91% seen once. The sequencing input was PBMCs or T cells enriched from blood (not recorded which). All receptors come from a woman in her thirties or forties who had been exposed to COVID-19. CDR3s include the opening cysteine and the closing phenylalanine or tryptophan. A D gene is named only where the DNA matches it firmly. Some rows have no size entry. The others give once, few or many, or a class for an expanded clone.

V gene: TRBV7-2
clone size: -
J gene: TRBJ1-1
D gene: -
CDR3 protein: CASSSRRFWGGDTEAFF
CDR3 DNA: TGTGCCAGCAGCTCCCGTCGTTTTTGGGGAGGAGACACTGAAGCTTTCTTT

V gene: TRBV9
clone size: -
J gene: TRBJ1-3
D gene: -
CDR3 protein: CASSVDRGALGNTIYF
CDR3 DNA: TGTGCCAGCAGCGTAGATCGGGGGGCGCTTGGAAACACCATATATTTT

V gene: TRBV14
clone size: -
J gene: TRBJ1-2
D gene: -
CDR3 protein: CASSQGAGGASPKGYTF
CDR3 DNA: TGTGCCAGCAGCCAAGGGGCCGGAGGGGCATCGCCGAAAGGCTACACCTTC

V gene: TRBV7-2
clone size: -
J gene: TRBJ1-1
D gene: -
CDR3 protein: CASSLVRGNTEAFF
CDR3 DNA: TGTGCCAGCAGCTTAGTGAGAGGGAACACTGAAGCTTTCTTT

V gene: TRBV6-5
clone size: -
J gene: TRBJ1-1
D gene: -
CDR3 protein: CASTPSDIYRGEAFF
CDR3 DNA: TGTGCCAGCACCCCAAGCGATATTTACCGGGGTGAAGCTTTCTTT

V gene: TRBV29-1
clone size: -
J gene: TRBJ1-3
D gene: -
CDR3 protein: CSALTGDSGNTIYF
CDR3 DNA: TGCAGCGCCCTTACAGGAGACTCTGGAAACACCATATATTTT

V gene: TRBV18
clone size: -
J gene: TRBJ1-1
D gene: TRBD1
CDR3 protein: CASSRTGGGDTEAFF
CDR3 DNA: TGTGCCAGCTCACGTACAGGGGGCGGGGATACTGAAGCTTTCTTT

V gene: TRBV7-3
clone size: -
J gene: TRBJ2-1
D gene: TRBD1
CDR3 protein: CASSTGTAYNEQFF
CDR3 DNA: TGTGCCAGCAGCACCGGGACAGCCTACAATGAGCAGTTCTTC

V gene: TRBV24-1
clone size: -
J gene: TRBJ2-7
D gene: -
CDR3 protein: CATSDTGSSYEQYF
CDR3 DNA: TGTGCCACCAGTGACACAGGGTCTTCCTACGAGCAGTACTTC

V gene: TRBV27
clone size: -
J gene: TRBJ2-7
D gene: TRBD2
CDR3 protein: CASLGGGREQYF
CDR3 DNA: TGTGCCAGCCTCGGGGGGGGTCGGGAGCAGTACTTC

V gene: TRBV11-2
clone size: -
J gene: TRBJ1-3
D gene: -
CDR3 protein: CASSLRGTSGNTIYF
CDR3 DNA: TGTGCCAGCAGCTTAAGGGGAACCTCTGGAAACACCATATATTTT

V gene: TRBV7-9
clone size: -
J gene: TRBJ2-1
D gene: TRBD2
CDR3 protein: CASSLVSSGGRDEQFF
CDR3 DNA: TGTGCCAGCAGCTTAGTTTCTAGCGGGGGGAGGGATGAGCAGTTCTTC

V gene: TRBV12-3/TRBV12-4
clone size: -
J gene: TRBJ2-1
D gene: -
CDR3 protein: CASRRDSYEQFF
CDR3 DNA: TGTGCCAGCAGACGAGACAGTTATGAGCAGTTCTTC

V gene: TRBV6-5
clone size: -
J gene: TRBJ1-2
D gene: -
CDR3 protein: CASSYVGASGYTF
CDR3 DNA: TGTGCCAGCAGTTACGTGGGGGCCAGTGGCTACACCTTC

V gene: TRBV9
clone size: -
J gene: TRBJ1-1
D gene: TRBD1
CDR3 protein: CASKITGGPRVAFF
CDR3 DNA: TGTGCCAGCAAAATAACAGGGGGCCCTCGGGTCGCTTTCTTT

V gene: TRBV24-1
clone size: few
J gene: TRBJ1-2
D gene: TRBD1
CDR3 protein: CATSFGQGSLYGYTF
CDR3 DNA: TGTGCCACCAGTTTTGGACAGGGATCGTTGTATGGCTACACCTTC

V gene: TRBV30
clone size: -
J gene: TRBJ1-6
D gene: -
CDR3 protein: CAWRPSTGFSLHF
CDR3 DNA: TGTGCCTGGAGGCCATCGACCGGGTTTTCCCTCCACTTT

V gene: TRBV19
clone size: -
J gene: TRBJ2-3
D gene: TRBD1
CDR3 protein: CASRTGTGGDTQYF
CDR3 DNA: TGTGCCAGTAGAACCGGGACAGGGGGGGATACGCAGTATTTT

V gene: TRBV7-9
clone size: -
J gene: TRBJ2-5
D gene: -
CDR3 protein: CASTTNWGGPQYF
CDR3 DNA: TGTGCCAGCACCACGAACTGGGGGGGGCCCCAGTACTTC

V gene: TRBV9
clone size: -
J gene: TRBJ2-6
D gene: TRBD2
CDR3 protein: CASSSSGRGFAGANVLTF
CDR3 DNA: TGTGCCAGCAGCAGTAGCGGGAGAGGGTTTGCTGGGGCCAACGTCCTGACTTTC

V gene: TRBV2
clone size: -
J gene: TRBJ2-1
D gene: -
CDR3 protein: CASRQTQSEQFF
CDR3 DNA: TGTGCCAGCAGGCAGACTCAGTCTGAGCAGTTCTTC

V gene: TRBV7-9
clone size: -
J gene: TRBJ2-7
D gene: TRBD2
CDR3 protein: CASNPSGGSYEQYF
CDR3 DNA: TGTGCCAGCAACCCTAGCGGGGGTTCCTACGAGCAGTACTTC

V gene: TRBV2
clone size: -
J gene: TRBJ1-1
D gene: -
CDR3 protein: CASSEGWNTEAFF
CDR3 DNA: TGTGCCAGCAGCGAGGGTTGGAACACTGAAGCTTTCTTT

V gene: TRBV6-5
clone size: -
J gene: TRBJ1-1
D gene: TRBD1
CDR3 protein: CASSWTGQMNTEAFF
CDR3 DNA: TGTGCCAGCAGTTGGACAGGGCAAATGAACACTGAAGCTTTCTTT

V gene: TRBV24-1
clone size: -
J gene: TRBJ2-5
D gene: TRBD2
CDR3 protein: CATSDPTSGYRETQYF
CDR3 DNA: TGTGCCACCAGTGACCCGACTAGCGGGTATAGGGAGACCCAGTACTTC

V gene: TRBV5-1
clone size: once
J gene: TRBJ2-7
D gene: TRBD1
CDR3 protein: CASRTRTGHYEQYF
CDR3 DNA: TGCGCCAGCAGAACAAGGACAGGACACTACGAGCAGTACTTC

V gene: TRBV19
clone size: -
J gene: TRBJ1-6
D gene: TRBD1
CDR3 protein: CASSFSGTGSPLHF
CDR3 DNA: TGTGCCAGTAGTTTTTCCGGGACAGGGTCACCCCTCCACTTT

V gene: TRBV13
clone size: -
J gene: TRBJ2-1
D gene: TRBD2
CDR3 protein: CASSLKPGAGNEQFF
CDR3 DNA: TGTGCCAGCAGCTTAAAGCCCGGAGCGGGAAATGAGCAGTTCTTC

V gene: TRBV19
clone size: few
J gene: TRBJ2-2
D gene: -
CDR3 protein: CASASNYIRGGAATGELFF
CDR3 DNA: TGTGCCAGTGCCAGTAATTATATAAGAGGGGGAGCGGCCACCGGGGAGCTGTTTTTT

V gene: TRBV29-1
clone size: once
J gene: TRBJ2-5
D gene: -
CDR3 protein: CSVRSGYQETQYF
CDR3 DNA: TGCAGCGTTCGTTCAGGGTACCAAGAGACCCAGTACTTC

V gene: TRBV10-3
clone size: -
J gene: TRBJ2-1
D gene: -
CDR3 protein: CAISDPPGESEQFF
CDR3 DNA: TGTGCCATCAGTGACCCGCCGGGTGAGAGTGAGCAGTTCTTC

V gene: TRBV3-1/TRBV3-2
clone size: -
J gene: TRBJ1-5
D gene: TRBD1
CDR3 protein: CASSQGGQGTNQPQHF
CDR3 DNA: TGTGCCAGCAGCCAAGGGGGACAGGGGACGAATCAGCCCCAGCATTTT

V gene: TRBV7-8
clone size: -
J gene: TRBJ2-7
D gene: -
CDR3 protein: CASSLGLNGEQYF
CDR3 DNA: TGTGCCAGCAGCTTAGGACTAAACGGCGAGCAGTACTTC

V gene: TRBV29-1
clone size: -
J gene: TRBJ2-5
D gene: TRBD2
CDR3 protein: CSVADLLGREEEDQYF
CDR3 DNA: TGCAGCGTCGCCGACCTATTGGGACGGGAGGAGGAAGACCAGTACTTC

V gene: TRBV19
clone size: -
J gene: TRBJ2-3
D gene: TRBD1
CDR3 protein: CASSRTGERTDTQYF
CDR3 DNA: TGTGCCAGTAGTCGGACAGGGGAACGCACAGATACGCAGTATTTT

V gene: TRBV30
clone size: once
J gene: TRBJ1-2
D gene: -
CDR3 protein: CAWSSRAGGGYTF
CDR3 DNA: TGTGCCTGGTCCTCCCGGGCGGGAGGCGGCTACACCTTC

V gene: TRBV5-4
clone size: -
J gene: TRBJ1-1
D gene: TRBD1
CDR3 protein: CASSYNPGQAATEAFF
CDR3 DNA: TGTGCCAGCAGCTATAATCCGGGACAGGCGGCCACTGAAGCTTTCTTT

V gene: TRBV27
clone size: -
J gene: TRBJ2-1
D gene: -
CDR3 protein: CASGLPGSSYNEQFF
CDR3 DNA: TGTGCCAGCGGCCTACCGGGGAGCTCCTACAATGAGCAGTTCTTC

V gene: TRBV5-1
clone size: -
J gene: TRBJ2-7
D gene: TRBD1
CDR3 protein: CASRAKTGGAYEQYF
CDR3 DNA: TGCGCCAGCAGGGCCAAGACAGGGGGTGCCTACGAGCAGTACTTC

V gene: TRBV24-1
clone size: -
J gene: TRBJ2-1
D gene: TRBD2
CDR3 protein: CATSDLSISGSSYNEQFF
CDR3 DNA: TGTGCCACCAGTGATTTGTCGATTAGCGGGAGCTCCTACAATGAGCAGTTCTTC

V gene: TRBV5-4
clone size: -
J gene: TRBJ2-7
D gene: -
CDR3 protein: CASSLHGTYEQYF
CDR3 DNA: TGTGCCAGCAGCTTGCACGGGACCTACGAGCAGTACTTC

V gene: TRBV7-9
clone size: few
J gene: TRBJ1-5
D gene: -
CDR3 protein: CASSPGWGDSQPQHF
CDR3 DNA: TGTGCCAGCAGCCCTGGCTGGGGGGATAGTCAGCCCCAGCATTTT

V gene: TRBV28
clone size: -
J gene: TRBJ1-2
D gene: -
CDR3 protein: CASNGGETLYGYTF
CDR3 DNA: TGTGCCAGCAATGGGGGGGAGACCCTCTATGGCTACACCTTC

V gene: TRBV27
clone size: -
J gene: TRBJ1-5
D gene: -
CDR3 protein: CASSLRGGASNQPQHF
CDR3 DNA: TGTGCCAGCAGTTTACGCGGCGGGGCTAGCAATCAGCCCCAGCATTTT

V gene: TRBV5-4
clone size: once
J gene: TRBJ1-1
D gene: TRBD1
CDR3 protein: CASSLGQGGDTEAFF
CDR3 DNA: TGTGCCAGCAGCTTGGGACAGGGGGGGGACACTGAAGCTTTCTTT

V gene: TRBV3-1/TRBV3-2
clone size: -
J gene: TRBJ2-1
D gene: -
CDR3 protein: CASSIAVNEQFF
CDR3 DNA: TGTGCCAGCAGCATCGCAGTTAATGAGCAGTTCTTC

V gene: TRBV30
clone size: -
J gene: TRBJ1-6
D gene: TRBD1
CDR3 protein: CAWSEWTGHSPLHF
CDR3 DNA: TGTGCCTGGAGTGAATGGACAGGGCATTCACCCCTCCACTTT

V gene: TRBV24-1
clone size: -
J gene: TRBJ2-2
D gene: TRBD1
CDR3 protein: CATSGHRGRNTGELFF
CDR3 DNA: TGTGCCACCAGTGGGCACAGGGGTAGGAACACCGGGGAGCTGTTTTTT

V gene: TRBV9
clone size: -
J gene: TRBJ2-1
D gene: -
CDR3 protein: CASSVAQGSNNEQFF
CDR3 DNA: TGTGCCAGCAGCGTAGCACAGGGTTCGAACAATGAGCAGTTCTTC

V gene: TRBV28
clone size: -
J gene: TRBJ1-2
D gene: -
CDR3 protein: CASSPRAYGYTF
CDR3 DNA: TGTGCCAGCAGTCCGAGGGCCTATGGCTACACCTTC